The T cell receptor beta chain described here comes from a study of beta chain features in type 1 diabetes. In the study overall: Patients looked much like healthy donors when it came to age, gender and cell yields. General study findings and limits: The study found moderately but significantly shorter TCRB CDR3s in all four CD4+ subsets of Type 1 diabetes patients. The study left unresolved whether HLA type influences TCRB rearrangement. Researchers reported that naive, central memory and Treg TCRB repertoires appeared more similar in patients than in healthy donors.

Comments on this clone: Its target is unknown.

A sort by CD45RO/CCR7/CD25/CD127/CD95/CD27 yielded CD4+ naive, central memory, regulatory and stem cell-like memory cells. Isolated RNA was reverse transcribed in full, so expressed TCRB transcripts were sequenced. Libraries were prepared by immunoSEQ multiplex PCR; TCRdb keeps only in-frame clonotypes and omits some of them. The sample consists of over 150,000 clones, about 9% of them appearing once. This CDR3 has 16 amino acids. V was clipped by 4 bases and J by 6 bases; unmatched bases: 5. The germline gives CDR1 MDHEN, CDR2 SYDVKM. The chain uses TRBV28 and TRBJ2-3, with 15 bases aligning to TRBD2. The specimen sequenced was central memory CD4+ T cells from blood. The clonotype originates from a young woman with type 1 diabetes. The CDR3 reads CASSSPGTSGRDTQYF. In DNA form, the CDR3 reads TGTGCCAGCAGTTCCCCCGGGACTAGCGGGAGGGATACGCAGTATTTT.